The 19 T cell receptor beta chains presented below share a single source sample, sequenced in a study of T cell responses to AZD1222 COVID-19 vaccine. The repertoire was sequenced with immunoSEQ multiplex PCR; TCRdb's copy has only in-frame clones and lacks some. The sample lists roughly 100,000 clones, about 89% occurring once. The specimen comprised peripheral blood, sampled 28 days after the second dose of the MenACWY control vaccine. The source is an adult who received the MenACWY meningococcal vaccine as a control.

As DNA, the CDR3 is TGTGCCAGCAGTGATAGGGGACAGGGGAACACTGAAGCTTTCTTT. Encoded protein: CASSDRGQGNTEAFF. The chain joins TRBV2 to TRBJ1-1; 9 nucleotides match TRBD1. Germline CDR1 reads SNHLY; CDR2 reads FYNNEI. The CDR3 spans 15 residues. The ends lost 3 bases at V and 1 base at J; junction bases unmatched: 3.

The chain's CDR3 is CASSRTGTGGTQYF. CDR3 in DNA: TGTGCCAGCAGCCGAACCGGGACAGGGGGGACCCAGTACTTC. J is TRBJ2-5 and V is TRBV3-1 (or the pseudogene TRBV3-2); TRBD1 aligns across 11 bases. Germline CDR1 LGHDT, CDR2 YNNKEL (reference sequence). The CDR3 is made up of 14 amino acids. Trimming took 4 bases from V and 7 from J; bases not matched to a gene: 5.

V and J are TRBV4-3 and TRBJ2-1, with D uncertain. V dropped 0 bases and J dropped 4 bases, with 13 bases sitting between them. Germline CDR1 and CDR2: LGHNA and YSLEER. The CDR3 has 16 residues. The CDR3 DNA reads as TGCGCCAGCAGCCAAGAAGGGCTAGGTGCTTACAATGAGCAGTTCTTC. Encoded protein: CASSQEGLGAYNEQFF.

The chain couples TRBV4-2 to TRBJ2-1; TRBD1 is a possible D gene (7 bases). The CDR3 covers 17 residues. The germline V and J ends were trimmed by 2 bases and 8 bases, with 22 bases remaining between them. Germline V lookup: CDR1 LGHNA, CDR2 YNFKEQ. In DNA, the CDR3 is TGTGCCAGCAGCCAACATTATCGGACAGGAGGGAGCGATGAGCAGTTCTTC. Its translation: CASSQHYRTGGSDEQFF.

This clone was seen only a few times. This chain uses TRBV15 with TRBJ1-5; 7 bases map to TRBD1. CDR1 LNHNV and CDR2 YYDKDF come from the germline V gene (reference sequence). Trimming at V came to 1 base and at J to 6 bases, leaving 3 bases not matched to a gene. The CDR3 contains 14 residues. The CDR3 DNA reads TGTGCCACCAGCAGAGGGGGACAGCCTCAGCCCCAGCATTTT. This encodes CATSRGGQPQPQHF.

This chain's CDR3 is CASSPPRNTEAFF. CDR3 in DNA: TGTGCCAGCTCACCACCGAGGAACACTGAAGCTTTCTTT. The chain uses TRBV18 and TRBJ1-1; D not certain. This CDR3 has 13 amino acids. Trimming pared 0 bases from V and 1 base from J, leaving 3 bases between. Germline loops: CDR1 KGHSH, CDR2 LQKENI.

The chain links TRBV4-2 to TRBJ2-2; no clear D. The germline V gene encodes CDR1 LGHNA and CDR2 YNFKEQ. The CDR3 has 13 amino acids. The ends were cut back, 4 bases at V and 1 base at J, with 4 bases in the middle. The CDR3 DNA sequence: TGTGCCAGCAGCCCGCAGAACACCGGGGAGCTGTTTTTT. This encodes CASSPQNTGELFF.

The chain employs TRBV6-5 and TRBJ1-3; D remains ambiguous. This CDR3 is 15 amino acids long. Trimming left V 5 bases short and J 0 bases short, with 11 bases between. In germline, CDR1 is MNHEY, CDR2 SVGAGI. Written as DNA, the CDR3 is TGTGCCAGCAGTCGTAAACACAGCTCTGGAAACACCATATATTTT. Translation: CASSRKHSSGNTIYF.

This chain uses TRBV7-8 with TRBJ2-3; 8 bases agree with TRBD1. V lost 1 base to trimming and J lost 6 bases; unmatched junction nucleotides: 6. The CDR3 spans 15 residues. The germline V gene encodes CDR1 SGHVS and CDR2 FQNEAQ. Here the CDR3 reads CASSLGGQGTDTQYF. The DNA of the CDR3 is TGTGCCAGCAGCTTAGGCGGACAGGGAACGGATACGCAGTATTTT.

CDR3 coding DNA: TGTGCCAGCAGTTTATCACAGATCTACGAGCAGTACTTC. The encoded protein is CASSLSQIYEQYF. V and J are TRBV27 and TRBJ2-7; D unclear. The CDR3 has 13 amino acids. CDR1 is MNHEY and CDR2 is SMNVEV in the germline V gene (reference sequence). The V end lost 0 bases, the J end lost 3 bases, and 6 bases lay between the germline ends.

This clone appeared a single time. V and J are TRBV5-6 and TRBJ2-3; 9 bases fit TRBD1. With 3 bases clipped from V and 14 bases from J, the junction kept 16 bases outside the gene matches. This CDR3 comprises 15 residues. The germline CDR1 and CDR2 sequences are SGHDT and YYEEEE. Here the CDR3 reads CASSSRDRDSKKWYF. DNA of the CDR3: TGTGCCAGCAGCTCCCGGGACAGGGATAGTAAGAAGTGGTATTTT.

The chain joins TRBV2 to TRBJ2-5; a weak D match, TRBD2 (7 bases). V shed 10 bases and J shed 3 bases, with 15 bases lying between them. Germline CDR1 SNHLY, CDR2 FYNNEI. The CDR3 extends over 13 amino acids. CDR3 sequence (DNA): TGTGCCACCTGGGGGGGGCGGGAAGAGACCCAGTACTTC. It translates to CATWGGREETQYF.

The V gene is TRBV15, the J gene TRBJ1-4, with D perhaps matching TRBD1 (5 bases). V lost 5 bases and J lost 4, with 11 bases in between. The CDR3 spans 14 residues. CDR1 LNHNV and CDR2 YYDKDF come from the germline V gene (reference sequence). The DNA for the CDR3 is TGTGCCACCAGCCTGGGGCAGGGTAATGAAAAACTGTTTTTT. This translates into CATSLGQGNEKLFF.

J is TRBJ2-7 and V is TRBV6-6, with TRBD2 identical over 12 bases. This CDR3 region has 15 residues. The J segment lost 6 bases and the V segment lost 7 bases, leaving 10 bases of the junction unmatched. CDR1 and CDR2 from the germline V gene are MNHNY and SVGAGI (reference sequence). The DNA for the CDR3 is TGTGCCAGCACCCCGGGACTAGCGGGCGGTCTCGAGCAGTACTTC. It codes for CASTPGLAGGLEQYF.

The chain recombines TRBV2 with TRBJ2-3; D perhaps matches TRBD2 (7 bases). With 3 bases removed from V and 2 bases from J, the gap between germline ends came to 12 bases. This CDR3 comprises 15 residues. The germline V gene has CDR1 SNHLY and CDR2 FYNNEI. In DNA, the CDR3 is TGTGCCAGCAGTGAGGAGGGGGGGGCCACAGATACGCAGTATTTT. This codes for CASSEEGGATDTQYF.

The chain couples TRBV2 to TRBJ2-7; D unresolved. V was cut by 5 bases and J by 0 bases, with 20 bases left in between. Germline V gene data show CDR1 as SNHLY and CDR2 as FYNNEI. CDR3 size: 17 residues. Here the CDR3 reads CASSSPTWTSSSYEQYF. In nucleotides, the CDR3 is TGTGCCAGCAGTTCTCCTACGTGGACCTCATCCTCCTACGAGCAGTACTTC.

The chain combines TRBV7-6 with TRBJ1-1; D ambiguous. The V and J ends lost 5 bases and 6 bases respectively, with 13 bases between them. This CDR3 contains 13 residues. Germline CDR1 reads SGHVS; CDR2 reads FNYEAQ. The CDR3 here is CASSPSVWAEAFF. The CDR3 region has the DNA TGTGCCAGCAGCCCCTCTGTCTGGGCTGAAGCTTTCTTT.

The chain couples TRBV11-2 to TRBJ2-7; D uncertain. Trimming removed 1 base from V and 2 bases from J, with 12 bases in between. The CDR3 contains 15 residues. Germline V CDR1 and CDR2: SGHAT, FQNNGV. The CDR3 DNA reads TGTGCCAGCAGCTTAGTTGCAGGCGAAACCTACGAGCAGTACTTC. This gives the protein CASSLVAGETYEQYF. The full variable domain, rest sourced from reference TRBV11-2 and TRBJ2-7, is EAGVAQSPRYKIIEKRQSVAFWCNPISGHATLYWYQQILGQGPKLLIQFQNNGVVDDSQLPKDRFSAERLKGVDSTLKIQPAKLEDSAVYLCASSLVAGETYEQYFGPGTRLTVT.

This chain joins TRBV2 and TRBJ1-5, with 9 bases that match TRBD1. Germline CDR1 SNHLY, CDR2 FYNNEI. The CDR3 length is 15 residues. After removal of 2 bases from V and 4 bases from J, the junction contained 3 bases not matched to a gene. As DNA, the CDR3 is TGTGCCAGCAGTGAAAGGGGGACAGGGAATCAGCCCCAGCATTTT. Translation: CASSERGTGNQPQHF.